A selection of T cell receptor beta chains follows, all from one sample in a study of response to subunit inactivated influenza vaccine. TCRdb itself ran the RT-PCR reads through MiXCR, one entry per CDR3 protein. The table has 450,000 to 600,000 distinct CDR3 sequences, around 8% seen once. The material sequenced was PBMCs from blood, taken less than 30 months after vaccination. These receptors came from a man in his fifties or sixties who received an inactivated influenza vaccine. CDR3s include the opening cysteine and the closing phenylalanine or tryptophan. The D gene is left open where the match is weak. Clone size appears in some rows only: once, few, many, or a class for an expanded clone.

TRBV14	TRBJ2-3	.	TRBD1	CASSRTGGGPQYF	TGTGCCAGCAGCCGAACAGGGGGCGGCCCGCAGTATTTT
TRBV4-2	TRBJ2-2	few	TRBD2	CASSQLGLAGTNTGELFF	TGTGCCAGCAGCCAACTTGGACTAGCGGGGACGAACACCGGGGAGCTGTTTTTT
TRBV20-1	TRBJ1-6	few	.	CSAFDRNSYNSPLHF	TGCAGTGCTTTCGACCGTAACTCCTATAATTCACCCCTCCACTTT
TRBV7-2	TRBJ1-4	few	TRBD1	CASSRFTGGLNEKLFF	TGTGCCAGCAGCCGTTTCACAGGGGGCCTTAATGAAAAACTGTTTTTT
TRBV28	TRBJ2-1	.	.	CASSLLLAFNEQFF	TGTGCCAGCAGTTTACTCCTAGCATTCAATGAGCAGTTCTTC
TRBV11-1	TRBJ2-4	few	TRBD1	CASSRRDRGPIAKNIQYF	TGTGCCAGCAGCAGACGGGACAGGGGACCCATAGCCAAAAACATTCAGTACTTC
TRBV15	TRBJ2-7	.	TRBD1	CATSRDAGTGYEQYF	TGTGCCACCAGCAGAGATGCGGGGACAGGCTACGAGCAGTACTTC
TRBV12-3/TRBV12-4	TRBJ1-1	many	.	CASSFRTEAFF	TGTGCCAGCAGTTTCCGCACTGAAGCTTTCTTT
TRBV20-1	TRBJ1-5	few	TRBD1	CSARITGEGHQPQHF	TGCAGTGCTAGGATAACAGGGGAGGGCCATCAGCCCCAGCATTTT
TRBV20-1	TRBJ2-4	.	.	CSASYLLLAKNIQYF	TGCAGTGCTAGTTATTTACTCCTAGCCAAAAACATTCAGTACTTC
TRBV5-1	TRBJ1-1	few	TRBD1	CASSHRQGATEAFF	TGCGCCAGCAGCCACAGACAGGGGGCCACTGAAGCTTTCTTT
TRBV6-2/TRBV6-3	TRBJ2-1	few	.	CASTYLAYSGSEVNEQFF	TGTGCCAGCACCTACCTAGCGTACTCCGGTTCTGAGGTCAATGAGCAGTTCTTC
TRBV5-1	TRBJ1-3	many	.	CASSQNSGNTIYF	TGCGCCAGCAGCCAGAACTCTGGAAACACCATATATTTT
TRBV3-1	TRBJ2-2	few	.	CASSWGTGAGELFF	TGTGCCAGCAGCTGGGGGACGGGAGCCGGGGAGCTGTTTTTT
TRBV6-2/TRBV6-3	TRBJ2-4	.	.	CASRSFLGLGENIQYF	TGTGCCAGCAGATCGTTCCTCGGACTTGGGGAAAACATTCAGTACTTC
TRBV6-1	TRBJ1-5	.	TRBD1	CATQGGLNQPQHF	TGTGCCACGCAGGGGGGCCTCAATCAGCCCCAGCATTTT
TRBV4-1	TRBJ1-4	.	.	CASSLRATNEKLFF	TGCGCCAGCAGCCTCCGGGCAACTAATGAAAAACTGTTTTTT
TRBV18	TRBJ2-7	few	TRBD2	CASSPGLAATYEQYF	TGTGCCAGCTCCCCGGGACTAGCGGCCACCTACGAGCAGTACTTC
TRBV7-2	TRBJ2-1	.	.	CASSLALEANEQFF	TGTGCCAGCAGCTTAGCGCTGGAAGCCAATGAGCAGTTCTTC
TRBV20-1	TRBJ2-1	few	.	CSATGLNSYNEQFF	TGCAGTGCCACTGGACTGAACTCCTACAATGAGCAGTTCTTC
TRBV7-8	TRBJ1-1	many	TRBD1	CASSLRDRAGTEAFF	TGTGCCAGCAGCTTACGGGACAGGGCGGGAACTGAAGCTTTCTTT
TRBV5-1	TRBJ2-6	few	.	CASSERASGANVLTF	TGCGCCAGCAGCGAACGGGCTTCTGGGGCCAACGTCCTGACTTTC
TRBV18	TRBJ2-3	many	.	CASSPPRTDTQYF	TGTGCCAGCTCACCCCCCCGCACAGATACGCAGTATTTT
TRBV11-2	TRBJ2-4	few	.	CASSLVGGRISYF	TGTGCCAGCAGCTTAGTCGGGGGGCGCATCTCGTACTTC
TRBV6-2/TRBV6-3	TRBJ2-7	few	.	CASTTSIYEQYF	TGTGCCAGCACGACTAGTATCTACGAGCAGTACTTC
TRBV5-1	TRBJ2-3	.	.	CASSPQGSSDTQYF	TGCGCCAGCAGCCCACAGGGTTCCTCAGATACGCAGTATTTT